A single sample is the source of the 9 T cell receptor beta chains below, sequenced in a study of T-cell memory formation after mild COVID-19. TCRdb reprocessed the 5' RACE reads via MiXCR and lists one record per CDR3 protein. This sample yields 350,000 to 500,000 distinct CDR3 sequences, of which about 20% are seen a single time; 7.5% to 9.5% belongs to the top ten. Sequencing used PBMCs or a T cell subset sorted from them (not recorded which). All receptors derive from an adult woman who had mild COVID-19 (a few samples of this study predate the infection). Cell type and time point are not known.

This chain connects TRBV6-2 or TRBV6-3 to TRBJ2-2; D gene ambiguous. Between the trimmed V and J ends, which lost 4 bases and 3 bases, there was a span of 15 bases. Looked up from germline, CDR1 is MNHEY and CDR2 is SVGEGT. The CDR3 is 16 residues long. The CDR3 loop reads CASSFGPRMYTGELFF. DNA for the CDR3: TGTGCCAGCAGTTTCGGCCCCAGGATGTACACCGGGGAGCTGTTTTTT.

V gene TRBV6-1 combines with J gene TRBJ1-1; TRBD1 matches 7 bases. CDR1 MNHNS and CDR2 SASEGT come from the germline V gene. With 7 bases clipped from V and 0 bases from J, the junction kept 11 bases outside the gene matches. The CDR3 contains 16 residues. For the CDR3, the DNA is TGTGCCAGCAAAGGGACAGTGGGCAGACTGAACACTGAAGCTTTCTTT. This encodes CASKGTVGRLNTEAFF.

The V gene is TRBV20-1, the J gene TRBJ1-5; TRBD1 agrees at 7 bases. The CDR3 extends over 14 amino acids. In germline, CDR1 is DFQATT, CDR2 SNEGSKA (reference sequence). After removal of 1 base from V and 4 bases from J, the junction contained 4 bases not matched to a gene. CDR3 sequence reads: CSARAGGRNQPQHF. The CDR3, as DNA: TGCAGTGCTAGAGCAGGGGGAAGGAATCAGCCCCAGCATTTT.

This clonotype was seen more than once but under ten times. The chain uses TRBV23-1 and TRBJ2-6, with a weak D call TRBD2 (5 bases). TRBV23-1 is treated as an ORF (open reading frame) with a function not yet certain. The CDR3 extends over 16 amino acids. The ends were cut back, 4 bases at V and 0 bases at J, with 10 bases in the middle. The CDR3 coding sequence is TGCGCCAGCAGTCCTGGACTCACCTCTGGGGCCAACGTCCTGACTTTC. Protein: CASSPGLTSGANVLTF.

V usage is TRBV27 and J usage is TRBJ1-5, with D unresolved. Germline V gives CDR1 MNHEY, CDR2 SMNVEV (reference sequence). V lost 6 bases and J 5 bases, leaving 14 bases between the germline ends. This CDR3 comprises 14 residues. CDR3 sequence (DNA): TGTGCCAGCAGCCGCCCCGGCCGGGATCAGCCCCAGCATTTT. Encoded protein: CASSRPGRDQPQHF.

The sample holds a few counts of this clonotype. The rearrangement uses TRBV9 and TRBJ1-2; D may be TRBD1 (6 bases). Trimming cost V 2 bases and J 4 bases, with 15 bases left between them. The CDR3 is 15 amino acids. CDR1 is SGDLS, CDR2 YYNGEE, per germline. DNA of the CDR3: TGTGCCAGCAGCGTTCAGGACAGATCCTCCTATGGCTACACCTTC. Amino acid sequence: CASSVQDRSSYGYTF.

V gene TRBV6-5 combines with J gene TRBJ2-4; perhaps TRBD2 as D (5 bases). Looked up from germline, CDR1 is MNHEY and CDR2 is SVGAGI. This CDR3 has 13 amino acids. V was trimmed by 2 bases and J by 9 bases, leaving 11 bases between them. The CDR3 coding sequence is TGTGCCAGCAGTTACGAGGGTCGTGGCATTCAGTACTTC. It is translated as CASSYEGRGIQYF.

The chain has TRBV4-3 and TRBJ2-1, with a tentative D call TRBD2 (5 bases). This CDR3 is built from 18 residues. The V end lost 1 base, the J end lost 8 bases, and 24 bases lay between the germline ends. Germline-derived CDR1 and CDR2 are LGHNA and YSLEER. This CDR3 is CASSQGPFLALSVDEQFF. For the CDR3, the DNA is TGCGCCAGCAGCCAAGGACCGTTTCTAGCACTATCGGTTGATGAGCAGTTCTTC.

This clonotype was counted only a few times. V usage is TRBV20-1 and J usage is TRBJ2-3; D may match TRBD1 or TRBD2 (6 bases each). Trimming cost V 4 bases and J 1 base, with 9 bases left between them. The length of the CDR3 is 13 residues. The germline V gene has CDR1 DFQATT and CDR2 SNEGSKA (reference sequence). Written as DNA, the CDR3 is TGCAGTGCTATGGGGGGCGGCACAGATACGCAGTATTTT. As protein: CSAMGGGTDTQYF.